The clone carrying this T cell receptor beta chain came up many times. TCRdb fed the 5' RACE reads into MiXCR, producing one record per CDR3 protein. The data contain about 220,000 distinct CDR3 sequences, 6% to 8% of them singletons. This entry comes from a study of T cells after yellow fever vaccination. Germline CDR1 is SNHLY and CDR2 is FYNNEI. This CDR3 spans 15 amino acids. V gave up 7 bases and J gave up 3 bases; unmatched junction bases: 6. This rearrangement joins TRBV2 to TRBJ2-7, with 13 positions matching TRBD2. Material: CD4+ T cells sorted from PBMCs, obtained on the day of the yellow fever booster vaccination. This clonotype originated in a man aged 25 to 45 who received the YFV17D yellow fever vaccine. The CDR3 loop reads CASTRLAGGLYEQYF. The CDR3 bases are TGTGCCAGCACCAGACTAGCGGGAGGTCTCTACGAGCAGTACTTC. The full variable domain, its missing parts supplied by reference TRBV2 and TRBJ2-7, is EPEVTQTPSHQVTQMGQEVILRCVPISNHLYFYWYRQILGQKVEFLVSFYNNEISEKSEIFDDQFSVERPDGSNFTLKIRSTKLEDSAMYFCASTRLAGGLYEQYFGPGTRLTVT.